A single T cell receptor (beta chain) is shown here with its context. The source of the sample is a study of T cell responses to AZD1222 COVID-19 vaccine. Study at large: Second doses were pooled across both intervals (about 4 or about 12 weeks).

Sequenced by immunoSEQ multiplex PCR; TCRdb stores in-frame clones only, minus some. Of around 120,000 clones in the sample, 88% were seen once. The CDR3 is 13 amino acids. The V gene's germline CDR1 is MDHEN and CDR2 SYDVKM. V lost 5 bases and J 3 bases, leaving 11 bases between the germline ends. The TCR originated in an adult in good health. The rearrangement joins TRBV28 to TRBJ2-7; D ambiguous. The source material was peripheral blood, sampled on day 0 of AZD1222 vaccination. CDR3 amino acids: CASSGSVVYEQYF. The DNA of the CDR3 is TGTGCCAGCAGTGGGTCTGTGGTCTACGAGCAGTACTTC. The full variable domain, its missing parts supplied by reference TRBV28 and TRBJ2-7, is DVKVTQSSRYLVKRTGEKVFLECVQDMDHENMFWYRQDPGLGLRLIYFSYDVKMKEKGDIPEGYSVSREKKERFSLILESASTNQTSMYLCASSGSVVYEQYFGPGTRLTVT.